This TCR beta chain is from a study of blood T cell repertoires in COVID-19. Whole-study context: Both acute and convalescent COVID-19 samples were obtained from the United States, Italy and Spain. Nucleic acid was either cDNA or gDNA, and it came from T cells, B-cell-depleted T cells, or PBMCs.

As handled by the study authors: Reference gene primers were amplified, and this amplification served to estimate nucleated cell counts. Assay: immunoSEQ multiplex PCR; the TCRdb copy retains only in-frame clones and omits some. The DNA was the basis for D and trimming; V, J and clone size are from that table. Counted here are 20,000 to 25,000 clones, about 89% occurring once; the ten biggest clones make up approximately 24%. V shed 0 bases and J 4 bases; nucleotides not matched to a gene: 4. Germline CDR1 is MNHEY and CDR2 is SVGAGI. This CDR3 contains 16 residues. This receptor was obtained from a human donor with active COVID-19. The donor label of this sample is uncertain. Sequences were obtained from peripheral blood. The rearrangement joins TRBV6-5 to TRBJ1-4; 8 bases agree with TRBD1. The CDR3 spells CASSYSETGVNEKLFF. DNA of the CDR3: TGTGCCAGCAGTTACTCAGAGACAGGGGTTAATGAAAAACTGTTTTTT.